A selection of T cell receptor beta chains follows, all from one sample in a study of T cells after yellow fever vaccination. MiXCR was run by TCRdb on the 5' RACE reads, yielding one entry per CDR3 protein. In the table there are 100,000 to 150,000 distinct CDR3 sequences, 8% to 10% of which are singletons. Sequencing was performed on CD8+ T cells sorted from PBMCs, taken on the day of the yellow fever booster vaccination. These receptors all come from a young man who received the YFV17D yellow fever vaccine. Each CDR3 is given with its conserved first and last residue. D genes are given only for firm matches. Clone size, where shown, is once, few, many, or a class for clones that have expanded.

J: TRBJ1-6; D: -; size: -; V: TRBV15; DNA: TGTGCCACCAGCAAAGCGGACCGACCGAGTTCACCCCTCCACTTT; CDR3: CATSKADRPSSPLHF
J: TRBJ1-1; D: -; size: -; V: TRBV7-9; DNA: TGTGCCAGCAGCTTAGCCGCAAGGAACACTGAAGCTTTCTTT; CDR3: CASSLAARNTEAFF
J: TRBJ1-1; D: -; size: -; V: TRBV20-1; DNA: TGCAGTGCTTCGACAGCTTTAAACACTGAAGCTTTCTTT; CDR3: CSASTALNTEAFF
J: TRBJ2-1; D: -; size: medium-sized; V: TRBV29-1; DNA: TGCAGCGTACCGGGACTGCCATCAGATGGGCAGTTCTTC; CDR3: CSVPGLPSDGQFF
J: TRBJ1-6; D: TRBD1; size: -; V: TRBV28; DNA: TGTGCCACCCTGGTGGACAGGTATAATTCACCCCTCCACTTT; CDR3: CATLVDRYNSPLHF
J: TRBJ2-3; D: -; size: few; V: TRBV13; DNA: TGTGCCAGCAGCTTAGGCCGCTCAGGGGGCACAGATACGCAGTATTTT; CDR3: CASSLGRSGGTDTQYF
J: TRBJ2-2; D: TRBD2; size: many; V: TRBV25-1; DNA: TGTGCCAGCAGTGACGGACTAGCGGGCCACACCGGGGAGCTGTTTTTT; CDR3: CASSDGLAGHTGELFF
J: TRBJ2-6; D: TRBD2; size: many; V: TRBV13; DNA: TGTGCCAGCAGCGGCGGGGGGACTGGGGCCAACGTCCTGACTTTC; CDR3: CASSGGGTGANVLTF
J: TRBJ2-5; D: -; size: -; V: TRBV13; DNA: TGTGCCAGCAGCCCCACCGCACGGGAGACCCAGTACTTC; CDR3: CASSPTARETQYF
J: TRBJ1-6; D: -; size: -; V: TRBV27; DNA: TGTGCCAGCAGTTTAGGACTCGCCGGGGGAACACCCCTCCACTTT; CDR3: CASSLGLAGGTPLHF
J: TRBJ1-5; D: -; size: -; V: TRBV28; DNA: TGTGCCAGCAGCTATAGGACGGTGGGTCAGCCCCAGCATTTT; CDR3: CASSYRTVGQPQHF
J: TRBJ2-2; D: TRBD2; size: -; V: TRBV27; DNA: TGTGCCAGCATGCCGGGGGGGCTTCCCGGGGAGCTGTTTTTT; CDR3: CASMPGGLPGELFF
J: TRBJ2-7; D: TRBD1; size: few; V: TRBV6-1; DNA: TGTGCCAGCAGTGAAATGGGGACAGGGTCCTACGAGCAGTACTTC; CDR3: CASSEMGTGSYEQYF
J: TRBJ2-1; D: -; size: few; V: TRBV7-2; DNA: TGTGCCAGCAGCTTAGTGGCTGGTCCAGGGAAGTTCTTC; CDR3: CASSLVAGPGKFF
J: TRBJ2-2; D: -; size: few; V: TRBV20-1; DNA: TGCAGTGCGCAGACCCTGGAGACCGGGGAGCTGTTTTTT; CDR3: CSAQTLETGELFF
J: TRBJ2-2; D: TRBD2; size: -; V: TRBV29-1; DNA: TGCAGCGTTGAAGGCGGGGAGGGCACCGGGGAGCTGTTTTTT; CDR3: CSVEGGEGTGELFF
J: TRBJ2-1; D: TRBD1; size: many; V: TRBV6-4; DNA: TGTGCCAGCAGTGACCGGGACAGTTCTTACAATGAGCAGTTCTTC; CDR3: CASSDRDSSYNEQFF
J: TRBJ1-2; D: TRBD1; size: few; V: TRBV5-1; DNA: TGCGCCAGCAGCGCGGGACAGGTTGCTAACTATGGCTACACCTTC; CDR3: CASSAGQVANYGYTF
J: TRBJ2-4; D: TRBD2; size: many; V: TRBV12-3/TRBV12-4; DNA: TGTGCCAGCAGTCCCGGGATCGGGGGGGACAAAAACATTCAGTACTTC; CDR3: CASSPGIGGDKNIQYF
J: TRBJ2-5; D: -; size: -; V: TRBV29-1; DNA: TGCAGCGTTGAAAGGCCGTCCGGGTGGGAGACCCAGTACTTC; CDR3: CSVERPSGWETQYF
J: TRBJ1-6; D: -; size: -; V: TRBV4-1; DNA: TGCGCCAGCAGCCAAGTGATGGGCGCACCCCTCCACTTT; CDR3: CASSQVMGAPLHF
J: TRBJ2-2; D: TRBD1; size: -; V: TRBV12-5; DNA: TGTGCTAGTGGTTTTCCGGGACAGGGGGTCCCCGGGGAGCTGTTTTTT; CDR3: CASGFPGQGVPGELFF
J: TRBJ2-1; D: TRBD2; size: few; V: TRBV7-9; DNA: TGTGCCAGCAGCCCCTCTCGCGGGGGGGCCTACAATGAGCAGTTCTTC; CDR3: CASSPSRGGAYNEQFF
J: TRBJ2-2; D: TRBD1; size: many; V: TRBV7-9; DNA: TGTGCCAGCAGCCATCTTTCCAGGGGGCGAACCGGGGAGCTGTTTTTT; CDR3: CASSHLSRGRTGELFF
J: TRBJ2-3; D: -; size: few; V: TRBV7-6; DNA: TGTGCCAGCAGCTCCGGACCCGAGGATACGCAGTATTTT; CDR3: CASSSGPEDTQYF
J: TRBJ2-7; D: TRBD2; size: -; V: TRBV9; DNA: TGTGCCAGCAGCGGGCCCGGGGGGGGACTAACCTACGAGCAGTACTTC; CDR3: CASSGPGGGLTYEQYF
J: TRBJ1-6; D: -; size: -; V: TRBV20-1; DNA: TGCAGTGCGGGCTCACCCCTCCACTTT; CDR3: CSAGSPLHF
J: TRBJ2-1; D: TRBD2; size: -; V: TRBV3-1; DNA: TGTGCCAGCAGCCAAGATTCTCTAAGCGGGGTATTTGTTGAGCAGTTCTTC; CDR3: CASSQDSLSGVFVEQFF